The clone carrying this T cell receptor (beta chain) showed up just a few times. The CDR3 extends over 13 amino acids. The V segment lost 7 bases and the J segment 5 bases; nucleotides outside the gene matches: 6. The V gene's germline CDR1 is MNHEY and CDR2 SVGAGI. In the original processing: Amplification of reference gene primers provided the estimated nucleated cell counts. Assay: immunoSEQ multiplex PCR; the TCRdb copy retains only in-frame clones and omits some. That table is the source of V, J and clone size, and D and trimming were worked out from the DNA. Of about 140,000 clones listed, around 88% are singletons. These data are taken from a study of blood T cell repertoires in COVID-19. Looking at the study overall: The United States, Italy and Spain supplied acute and convalescent COVID-19 samples. T cells, B-cell-depleted T cells, or PBMCs supplied cDNA or gDNA.

This chain joins TRBV6-5 and TRBJ1-2, with 8 bases fitting TRBD1. The sequencing sample was made of peripheral blood. The TCR sequence derives from a human donor in a cohort sampled during active COVID-19. The CDR3 bases are TGTGCCAGCAAAATGACAGGGGTGTATGGCTACACCTTC. Translated: CASKMTGVYGYTF.